This T cell receptor beta chain is from a study of vaccination effects on CD4 cells after COVID-19 (dated by TCRdb to the early 2020s). With regard to the full study: Each participant got two doses of an mRNA SARS-CoV-2 vaccine, either BNT162b2 or mRNA-1273. The full study included 10 COVID-19 convalescent patients and a handful of SARS-CoV-2-naive healthy vaccine recipients. Cultures from other donors in the study were sequenced with the Oncomine TCR Beta short-read assay on an Illumina iSeq 100. In both COVID-19 convalescent patients and infection-naive vaccine recipients, the study compared SARS-CoV-2 spike-specific CD4+ TCR repertoires from before mRNA vaccination with those from after it. Pre-vaccine samples from a couple of convalescent patients were drawn 16 days and one week before the first dose, 142 and 148 days after COVID-19 diagnosis. The investigation overall reported the following: Clones induced by infection and clones induced by vaccination both contracted markedly at late timepoints after vaccination, which fits with T cell responses waning over time. The study was limited by a small number of convalescent patients, and early post-infection timepoints were lacking. Among convalescent patients, the spike-reactive repertoire after vaccination was made up mainly of new vaccine-induced clones that were largely distinct from the clones induced by infection.

This clone was found once. Its recognized antigen is unknown. Per-base qualities were not stored, and no clone one base away is much larger. Libraries were built with the immunoSEQ multiplex PCR assay. DNA from the CD4+ T cells that had been cultured and isolated underwent TCR beta CDR3 sequencing. Regarding the original processing steps: Non-productive TCR sequences were discarded, and reads were trimmed to the CDR3 region, with only CDR3s of 7 or more amino acids retained. The MANAFEST web app was used to pick out antigen-specific clonotypes by comparing their expansion in peptide wells with that in reference cultures. To be called positive, a clone needed expansion at FDR<0.05 compared with the reference and with all other wells, an odds ratio greater than 5, and a frequency greater than 0.1% in two replicate wells. Clonotypes significantly expanded in SARS-CoV-2 spike wells and in at least one common cold coronavirus spike condition were defined as cross-reactive. CDR3 similarity was assessed by Levenshtein distance with the stringdist R package, and unrooted trees were built with ape in R 3.6.1. Sourced from immuneACCESS, this table was stored by TCRdb with only in-frame sequences that have V and J called. A share of the clones is absent; for the studies checked, an unresolved V gene accounts for under half, and the remainder has no known explanation. Clone size and V and J calls were adopted from that table, with D and trimming inferred from the DNA. This sample gives tens of thousands of clones in total; approximately 73% of them show up just once. The ten largest clonotypes hold roughly 6% of the sample.

Deletion took 5 bases off V and 4 bases off J, with a span of 3 bases between the germline ends. Sequences SEHNR (CDR1) and FQNEAQ (CDR2) are obtained from the germline V gene (reference sequence). The CDR3 numbers 10 residues from cysteine through phenylalanine. Here the CDR3 DNA is all that survives: 30 bases in frame from base 1. To identify antigen-specific CD4+ T cell clonotypes by their expansion, the ViraFEST assay first stimulated PBMC with viral peptide pools and then applied TCR sequencing. After approximately 11 days of culture, CD4+ T cells were isolated with the EasySep CD4+ T cell isolation kit. Convalescent patients had PCR-confirmed SARS-CoV-2 infection between March and December 2020, before Alpha, Beta and Delta variants emerged in the United States. Each well held 1.5 million to 2 million PBMC cultured in IMDM containing 5% human AB serum, 8 to 10 IU/ml IL-2 and gentamicin, along with around 11 ug/ml peptides. For the negative control culture condition, an HIV-1 Nef peptide pool was used. Half of the culture medium was replaced with fresh IL-2-containing medium on days 3 and 7. Unless otherwise noted, each peptide stimulation condition was cultured in triplicate wells. PBMC were separated from whole blood using Ficoll-Paque Plus gradient centrifugation and were then either cryopreserved at -140C or used fresh. Genomic DNA was extracted from cultured CD4+ T cells with the QIAamp micro DNA kit.

The TCR was taken from a human donor who had a prior SARS-CoV-2 infection. The sequence joins TRBV7-9 to TRBJ2-7; the D gene assignment is ambiguous. The sequencing here drew on CD4+ T cells from PBMCs cultured with HIV peptides, taken before COVID-19 vaccination. The meaning of the sample's cell subset or site label: HIV-1 Nef peptide pool negative control/reference culture. The DNA sequence is given as TGTGCCAGCAGCCCTTACGAGCAGTACTTC. Translated, this is CASSPYEQYF. The full variable domain, with segments outside the CDR3 supplied by the reference TRBV7-9 and TRBJ2-7 proteins, appears as DTGVSQNPRHKITKRGQNVTFRCDPISEHNRLYWYRQTLGQGPEFLTYFQNEAQLEKSRLLSDRFSAERPKGSFSTLEIQRTEQGDSAMYLCASSPYEQYFGPGTRLTVT.